These 8 T cell receptor beta chains came from one sample sequenced in a study of T cells in localized non-small cell lung cancer (dated by TCRdb to about 2020). The protocol used for the library was the immunoSEQ multiplex PCR assay. TCRdb took over this immuneACCESS table, retaining in-frame rearrangements with V and J assigned. Such tables are incomplete; in checked studies, under half of the missing clones stem from an unresolved V gene, and the remainder is unexplained. The sample table contains around 80,000 clones; only one count was recorded for around 81% of them. Of the sample, under 25% falls within the top ten clones. The sample consisted of PBMCs, taken before any cancer treatment. The receptors originated from a man between 40 and 70 years old with stage II squamous cell lung carcinoma.

The chain joins TRBV7-2 to TRBJ2-2; 13 bases agree with TRBD2. The trim removed 5 bases at V and 7 bases at J, leaving 7 bases unmatched. Germline CDR1 reads SGHTA; CDR2 reads FQGNSA. This CDR3 is built from 16 residues. CDR3 nucleotide sequence: TGTGCCAGCAGCCCTAGACTAGCGGGGGGCGTCGGGGAGCTGTTTTTT. Its protein is CASSPRLAGGVGELFF.

The chain carries TRBV4-3 and TRBJ2-1; 9 bases map to TRBD1. The CDR3 length is 16 residues. Per germline, CDR1 LGHNA and CDR2 YSLEER. Trimming at V came to 2 bases and at J to 2 bases, leaving 4 bases not matched to a gene. In nucleotides, the CDR3 is TGCGCCAGCAGCCAAAGGGACAGGGAGGCCTACAATGAGCAGTTCTTC. It specifies CASSQRDREAYNEQFF.

The chain employs TRBV29-1 and TRBJ2-2, with 8 bases aligning to TRBD1. The CDR3 has 15 amino acids. Germline V lookup: CDR1 SQVTM, CDR2 ANQGSEA. V lost 6 bases to trimming and J lost 5 bases; unmatched junction nucleotides: 11. In DNA form, the CDR3 reads TGCAGCGTGCCAGCCGGACAGGGAAGGACCGGGGAGCTGTTTTTT. Protein sequence: CSVPAGQGRTGELFF.

The CDR3 region has the DNA TGTGCCATCAGGCCCAATCAAAATGGCAATCAGCCCCAGCATTTT. Translating it yields CAIRPNQNGNQPQHF. The chain couples TRBV10-3 to TRBJ1-5; D unresolved. From germline, CDR1 is ENHRY and CDR2 SYGVKD. The V end was cut by 6 bases, the J end by 2 bases, with 14 bases between. The CDR3 runs 15 residues.

The chain has TRBV5-4 and TRBJ2-4; D is possibly TRBD1 (6 bases). V dropped 5 bases and J dropped 4 bases, with 16 bases sitting between them. From germline, CDR1 is SGHNT and CDR2 YYREEE (reference sequence). CDR3 length: 15 residues. The DNA of the CDR3 is TGTGCCAGCAGTTTGACCGAGGGGGATAAAAACATTCAGTACTTC. It specifies CASSLTEGDKNIQYF.

This chain joins TRBV7-2 and TRBJ2-1; the D gene is possibly TRBD1 (5 bases). Germline loops: CDR1 SGHTA, CDR2 FQGNSA. The CDR3 has 14 residues. V was clipped by 3 bases and J by 5 bases, with 11 bases between them. The CDR3 loop is CASSFRQIDNEQFF. CDR3 nucleotide sequence: TGTGCCAGCAGCTTCCGACAGATAGACAATGAGCAGTTCTTC. The entire variable domain, with the rest obtained from reference TRBV7-2 and TRBJ2-1, is as follows: GAGVSQSPSNKVTEKGKDVELRCDPISGHTALYWYRQSLGQGLEFLIYFQGNSAPDKSGLPSDRFSAERTGGSVSTLTIQRTQQEDSAVYLCASSFRQIDNEQFFGPGTRLTVL.

The V call is TRBV10-3, the J call TRBJ1-1, with unresolved D. Germline V gene sequence: CDR1 ENHRY, CDR2 SYGVKD. The CDR3 contains 14 residues. Trimming removed 2 bases at V and 0 bases at J, with 7 bases between. This CDR3 reads CAISEQQMNTEAFF. CDR3 bases: TGTGCCATCAGTGAGCAACAGATGAACACTGAAGCTTTCTTT.

This clone was seen just once. This chain links TRBV5-8 with TRBJ2-5, with D unclear. Germline V gene sequence: CDR1 SGHTS, CDR2 YDEGEE. Trimming pared 2 bases from V and 4 bases from J, leaving 9 bases between. The CDR3 is made up of 13 amino acids. The CDR3 region is CASSFLGAETQYF. CDR3 DNA: TGTGCCAGCAGCTTTCTGGGTGCAGAGACCCAGTACTTC.